The entry below describes one T cell receptor (beta chain). This sample is drawn from a study of T-cell reconstitution after alpha-beta-depleted transplantation in children. Unique molecular identifiers tagged the TCRbeta library. TCRdb called the PCR reads again in MiXCR, with one record for every CDR3 protein. This sample carries hundreds of thousands of distinct CDR3 sequences, 10% to 15% of them seen once, and the ten largest clones take around 2%. Per the germline V gene, CDR1 is MGHDK and CDR2 is SYGVNS. The CDR3 extends over 13 amino acids. The V end was cut by 11 bases, the J end by 3 bases, with 17 bases between.

This TCR derives from a male patient under 18 who had a stem cell transplant for acute myeloid leukemia, so the T cells may come from the graft donor. The V gene is TRBV25-1, the J gene TRBJ2-7; D is perhaps TRBD2 (6 bases). The sample consisted of PBMCs, mostly from graft donor cells, taken 360 days after TCRalphabeta/CD19-depleted stem cell transplant. The CDR3 DNA sequence: TGTGCCGCGGCCCCAGCGGGTCTCTACGAGCAGTACTTC. Protein sequence: CAAAPAGLYEQYF.